This T cell receptor (beta chain) was found in a study of molecular identifiers for immune sequencing clone quantification. TCRdb reprocessed the PCR reads with MiXCR, giving one entry per CDR3 protein. This sample carries 250,000 to 400,000 distinct CDR3 sequences, around 21% of them seen once, and the ten largest clones take more than 0.8%. This clonotype was seen a few times. Sorting was used to obtain naive CD8 T cells (CD8+CD4-CCR7+CD45RA+). Input material: naive CD8+ T cells from blood, with Jurkat cell RNA spiked in. Subset noted: FACS-sorted CD8+CD4-CCR7+CD45RA+ naive T cells. The origin of this receptor is a human donor in good health. Some libraries in this study had Jurkat cell RNA spiked in.

DNA of the CDR3: TGTGCCAGCAGGTTATTGGGATACAATGAGCAGTTCTTC. This codes for CASRLLGYNEQFF. V is TRBV12-3 or TRBV12-4 and J is TRBJ2-1; D gene ambiguous. Trimming took off 6 bases at V and 4 bases at J, with 10 bases between the two ends. The CDR3 consists of 13 residues.